What follows are 23 T cell receptor beta chains derived from one specimen sequenced in a study of blood T cells in healthy people across ages. PCR was performed a second time for 7 to 11 cycles using a sample-barcoded 5' primer and a J-beta primer mix. TCRdb ran MiXCR on the 5' RACE reads and lists one entry per CDR3 protein. The table includes roughly 1,500,000 distinct CDR3 sequences, 30% to 35% detected once. The source material was blood. These receptors all come from a woman younger than 45 in good health.

J is TRBJ2-3 and V is TRBV10-3, with 8 bases matching TRBD2. This CDR3 has 16 amino acids. CDR1 ENHRY and CDR2 SYGVKD come from the germline V gene. J gave up 5 bases and V 6 bases, and 13 bases lay outside the gene matches. CDR3 in DNA: TGTGCCATCAGAGGCCTGGGGACGGGAGGGCTAGATACGCAGTATTTT. Protein product: CAIRGLGTGGLDTQYF.

This clonotype has a handful of counts. This chain connects TRBV7-9 to TRBJ2-3, with 9 bases lining up with TRBD2. Germline lookup yields CDR1 SEHNR and CDR2 FQNEAQ (reference sequence). This CDR3 is built from 15 residues. The junction had 9 bases not matched to a gene; V was cut back by 5 bases and J by 6 bases. CDR3 sequence reads: CASSPRLADPDTQYF. Here the CDR3 DNA reads TGTGCCAGCAGCCCCCGACTAGCGGACCCGGATACGCAGTATTTT.

The DNA of the CDR3 is TGCAGTGCTAGAGATGGGAAGGGGCCCGGCACTGAAGCTTTCTTT. It translates to CSARDGKGPGTEAFF. The rearrangement joins TRBV20-1 to TRBJ1-1; possibly TRBD1 for D (5 bases). Trimming shortened V by 0 bases and J by 4 bases, and 15 bases separated the two germline ends. The germline CDR1 and CDR2 sequences are DFQATT and SNEGSKA (reference sequence). CDR3 length: 15 residues.

This sequence joins TRBV12-3 or TRBV12-4 and TRBJ2-7; D unclear. Trimming cost V 5 bases and J 1 base, with 18 bases left between them. The CDR3 covers 16 residues. This CDR3 is CASSTPGSAASYEQYF. As DNA, the CDR3 is TGTGCCAGCAGTACTCCCGGGTCAGCTGCATCCTACGAGCAGTACTTC.

The V gene is TRBV7-6, the J gene TRBJ2-3; TRBD2 agrees at 8 bases. Trimming at V came to 2 bases and at J to 0 bases, leaving 16 bases not matched to a gene. The CDR3 is 20 residues long. The germline CDR1 and CDR2 sequences are SGHVS and FNYEAQ. The CDR3 sequence: CASSLKREGQLGISTDTQYF. The DNA of the CDR3 is TGTGCCAGCAGCTTAAAACGGGAGGGCCAGTTGGGGATTAGCACAGATACGCAGTATTTT.

This clonotype showed up just a few times. The V call is TRBV4-1, the J call TRBJ1-5, with 9 bases that match TRBD1. The CDR3 sequence is 16 residues long. Germline assignment: CDR1 MGHRA and CDR2 YSYEKL. V shed 3 bases and J 2 bases; nucleotides not matched to a gene: 5. The CDR3 reads CASSQLWTGGNQPQHF. Written as DNA, the CDR3 is TGCGCCAGCAGCCAGTTGTGGACAGGGGGCAATCAGCCCCAGCATTTT.

This clonotype appeared a few times. The rearrangement links TRBV12-3 or TRBV12-4 to TRBJ2-1; 12 bases are a match to TRBD2. V lost 10 bases, J lost 7 bases, and 8 bases stayed unmatched. The CDR3 is 14 amino acids. The CDR3 protein is CATQTSGRDNEQFF. DNA for the CDR3: TGTGCCACCCAGACTAGCGGGAGAGATAATGAGCAGTTCTTC.

Ten or more counts support this clonotype. The chain recombines TRBV29-1 with TRBJ2-5; D could derive from TRBD1 or TRBD2 (5 bases each). The V and J ends lost 3 bases and 1 base respectively, with 15 bases between them. There are 15 residues in the CDR3. Looked up from germline, CDR1 is SQVTM and CDR2 is ANQGSEA. The CDR3 reads CSVELGRALQETQYF. Written as DNA, the CDR3 is TGCAGCGTTGAGCTGGGACGAGCCCTCCAAGAGACCCAGTACTTC.

This chain links TRBV5-1 with TRBJ1-1; D call uncertain. The germline V gene has CDR1 SGHRS and CDR2 YFSETQ. The V gene lost 4 bases and the J gene lost 1 base, with 11 bases spanning the gap. The CDR3 totals 14 residues. The CDR3: CASSTPDPNTEAFF. CDR3 DNA: TGCGCCAGCAGCACGCCGGACCCGAACACTGAAGCTTTCTTT.

This chain links TRBV5-1 with TRBJ2-4; D uncertain. CDR3 length equals 15 residues. Trimming cost V 0 bases and J 0 bases, with 7 bases left between them. CDR1 and CDR2 (germline): SGHRS, YFSETQ. CDR3 DNA sequence: TGCGCCAGCAGCTTGGAGCACTCAGCCAAAAACATTCAGTACTTC. This encodes CASSLEHSAKNIQYF. Based on the CDR3 plus reference TRBV5-1 and TRBJ2-4, the full variable domain is KAGVTQTPRYLIKTRGQQVTLSCSPISGHRSVSWYQQTPGQGLQFLFEYFSETQRNKGNFPGRFSGRQFSNSRSEMNVSTLELGDSALYLCASSLEHSAKNIQYFGAGTRLSVL.

The chain is built from TRBV5-6 and TRBJ1-1; a possible D gene is TRBD1 (5 bases). The CDR3 spans 17 residues. The V gene's germline CDR1 is SGHDT and CDR2 YYEEEE. Trimming took off 0 bases at V and 0 bases at J, with 15 bases between the two ends. The CDR3 sequence is CASSLAGPGSMNTEAFF. The CDR3 DNA reads TGTGCCAGCAGCTTGGCCGGGCCAGGGAGCATGAACACTGAAGCTTTCTTT. The complete variable domain, with remaining parts taken from reference TRBV5-6 and TRBJ1-1, reads DAGVTQSPTHLIKTRGQQVTLRCSPKSGHDTVSWYQQALGQGPQFIFQYYEEEERQRGNFPDRFSGHQFPNYSSELNVNALLLGDSALYLCASSLAGPGSMNTEAFFGQGTRLTVV.

This chain joins TRBV7-9 and TRBJ2-7; 10 nucleotides align to TRBD1. The CDR3 consists of 17 residues. V shed 5 bases, J shed 2 bases, and the junction held 12 bases outside the gene matches. The germline V gene has CDR1 SEHNR and CDR2 FQNEAQ (reference sequence). CDR3 loop: CASSPRPGTGEAYEQYF. CDR3 DNA: TGTGCCAGCAGCCCTAGACCCGGGACAGGGGAGGCCTACGAGCAGTACTTC.

The chain links TRBV25-1 to TRBJ2-6; no clear D gene. V lost 4 bases and J 0 bases, leaving 4 bases between the germline ends. CDR3 length: 14 amino acids. Germline-derived CDR1 and CDR2 are MGHDK and SYGVNS. CDR3 DNA: TGTGCCAGCAGTGTACTCTCTGGGGCCAACGTCCTGACTTTC. Translating it yields CASSVLSGANVLTF.

This clonotype was counted between two and nine times. The chain combines TRBV20-1 with TRBJ2-1; 10 bases are a match to TRBD2. After removal of 4 bases from V and 4 bases from J, the junction contained 7 bases not matched to a gene. Germline V gene sequence: CDR1 DFQATT, CDR2 SNEGSKA (reference sequence). The CDR3 consists of 15 residues. CDR3: CSAKDSGGYYNEQFF. The CDR3 DNA sequence: TGCAGTGCTAAGGATAGCGGGGGGTATTACAATGAGCAGTTCTTC.

This clonotype was seen ten or more times. V usage is TRBV29-1 and J usage is TRBJ2-1, with a tentative D call TRBD2 (5 bases). CDR1 and CDR2 (germline): SQVTM, ANQGSEA. Trimming removed 5 bases at V and 0 bases at J, with 11 bases between. The CDR3 sequence is 14 residues long. The DNA of the CDR3 is TGCAGCGTTTCATCGGGGAGCTCCTACAATGAGCAGTTCTTC. This gives the protein CSVSSGSSYNEQFF.

In DNA, the CDR3 is TGTGCCAGCAGCCAGGTGGTCTTTGGCGGGAGGGGCAATGAGCAGTTCTTC. It translates to CASSQVVFGGRGNEQFF. V is TRBV3-1 and J is TRBJ2-1; 9 nucleotides match TRBD2. The CDR3 sequence is 17 residues long. Germline V lookup: CDR1 LGHDT, CDR2 YNNKEL (reference sequence). Losses at the gene ends were 3 bases for V and 6 bases for J; bases not matched to a gene: 12.

The gene calls are TRBV29-1 and TRBJ1-1; D is uncertain. The CDR3 contains 12 residues. V lost 3 bases, J lost 1 base, and 6 bases lay in between. Germline CDR1 and CDR2: SQVTM and ANQGSEA. The CDR3 DNA is TGCAGCGTTGATCCCGGGAACACTGAAGCTTTCTTT. This encodes CSVDPGNTEAFF.

The table lists this clonotype with a few counts. The chain is built from TRBV12-3 or TRBV12-4 and TRBJ2-5; either TRBD1 or TRBD2 may supply D (5 bases each). The CDR3 has 13 residues. The ends were cut back, 7 bases at V and 2 bases at J, with 11 bases in the middle. The CDR3 reads CASKRGRQETQYF. For the CDR3, the DNA is TGTGCCAGCAAAAGGGGACGGCAAGAGACCCAGTACTTC.

With respect to this clonotype: A much larger clone is a single base away; this may be a read error. The V and J genes are TRBV4-1 and TRBJ2-4; 10 nucleotides line up with TRBD1. The CDR3 has 15 residues. CDR1 is MGHRA, CDR2 YSYEKL, per germline. J gave up 15 bases and V 2 bases, and 13 bases lay outside the gene matches. This CDR3 is CASSQWDRGSHERYF. As DNA, the CDR3 is TGCGCCAGCAGCCAATGGGACAGGGGTTCCCACGAGCGGTACTTC.

The chain links TRBV7-3 to TRBJ1-1, with D tentatively TRBD1 (5 bases). Looked up from germline, CDR1 is SGHTA and CDR2 is FQGTGA. The CDR3 extends over 12 amino acids. V dropped 3 bases and J dropped 10 bases, with 12 bases sitting between them. The CDR3: CASSFGGVGAFF. The CDR3 region has the DNA TGTGCCAGCAGCTTCGGAGGGGTCGGAGCTTTCTTT.

This clonotype was detected ten times or more. This may be a read error, as it is one base from a much larger clone. V usage is TRBV29-1 and J usage is TRBJ2-7, with TRBD1 identical over 9 bases. The CDR3 sequence is 12 residues long. Trimming at V came to 7 bases and at J to 5 bases, leaving 6 bases not matched to a gene. Germline assignment: CDR1 SQVTM and CDR2 ANQGSEA. CDR3: CSGHRGLDEQYF. The CDR3 region has the DNA TGCAGCGGGCACAGGGGGCTCGACGAGCAGTACTTC.

The chain combines TRBV5-1 with TRBJ2-1; D ambiguous. This CDR3 has 16 residues. Germline V gene data show CDR1 as SGHRS and CDR2 as YFSETQ. The V end was cut by 2 bases, the J end by 5 bases, with 17 bases between. The CDR3 DNA sequence: TGCGCCAGCAGCTTTAGTGTTACCGATACCCACAATGAGCAGTTCTTC. This gives the protein CASSFSVTDTHNEQFF.

Many counts were recorded for this clonotype. The chain uses TRBV29-1 and TRBJ2-1; 8 bases line up with TRBD1. CDR3 length: 14 amino acids. CDR1 is SQVTM, CDR2 ANQGSEA, per germline. Trimming removed 8 bases from V and 5 bases from J; junction bases left unmatched: 11. The CDR3 bases are TGCAGCCTATGGACAGGGAGAACGGACAATGAGCAGTTCTTC. Its protein is CSLWTGRTDNEQFF.